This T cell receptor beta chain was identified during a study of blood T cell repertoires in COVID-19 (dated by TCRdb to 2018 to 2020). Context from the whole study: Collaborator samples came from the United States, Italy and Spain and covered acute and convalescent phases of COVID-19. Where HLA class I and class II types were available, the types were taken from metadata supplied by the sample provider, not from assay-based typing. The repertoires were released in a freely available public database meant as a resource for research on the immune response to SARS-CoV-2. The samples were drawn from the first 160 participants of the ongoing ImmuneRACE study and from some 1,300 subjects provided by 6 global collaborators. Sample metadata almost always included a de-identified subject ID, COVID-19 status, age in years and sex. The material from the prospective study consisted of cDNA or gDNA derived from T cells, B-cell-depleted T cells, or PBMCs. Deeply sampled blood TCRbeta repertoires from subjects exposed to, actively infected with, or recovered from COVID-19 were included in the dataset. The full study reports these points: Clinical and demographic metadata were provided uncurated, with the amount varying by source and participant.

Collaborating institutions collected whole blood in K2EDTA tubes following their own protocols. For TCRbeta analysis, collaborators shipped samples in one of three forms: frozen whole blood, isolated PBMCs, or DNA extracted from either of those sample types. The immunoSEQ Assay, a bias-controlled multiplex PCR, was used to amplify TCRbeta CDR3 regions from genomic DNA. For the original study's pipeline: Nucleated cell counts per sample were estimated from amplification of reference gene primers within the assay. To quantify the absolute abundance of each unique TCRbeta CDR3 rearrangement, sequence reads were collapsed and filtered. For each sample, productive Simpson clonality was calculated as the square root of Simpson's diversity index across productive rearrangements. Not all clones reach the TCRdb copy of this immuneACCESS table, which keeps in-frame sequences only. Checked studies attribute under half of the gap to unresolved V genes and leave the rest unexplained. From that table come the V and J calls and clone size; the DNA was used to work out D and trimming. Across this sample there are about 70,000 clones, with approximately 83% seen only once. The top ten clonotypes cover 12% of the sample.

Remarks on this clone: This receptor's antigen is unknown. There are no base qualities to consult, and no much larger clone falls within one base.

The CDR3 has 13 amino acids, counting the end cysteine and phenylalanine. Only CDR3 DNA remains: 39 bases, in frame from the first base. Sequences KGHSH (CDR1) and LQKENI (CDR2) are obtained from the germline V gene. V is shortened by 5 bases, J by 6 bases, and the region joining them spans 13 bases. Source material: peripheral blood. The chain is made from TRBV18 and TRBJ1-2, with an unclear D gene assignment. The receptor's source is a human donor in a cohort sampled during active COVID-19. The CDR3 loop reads CASSTSAGDGYTF. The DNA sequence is TGTGCCAGCTCAACGAGCGCCGGGGATGGCTACACCTTC. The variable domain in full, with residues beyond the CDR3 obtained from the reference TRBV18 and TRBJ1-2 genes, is NAGVMQNPRHLVRRRGQEARLRCSPMKGHSHVYWYRQLPEEGLKFMVYLQKENIIDESGMPKERFSAEFPKEGPSILRIQQVVRGDSAAYFCASSTSAGDGYTFGSGTRLTVV.